The 8 T cell receptor beta chains given below trace back to one sample, sequenced in a study of cytomegalovirus exposure and HLA in healthy donors. The PCR made use of 60 Vbeta and 13 Jbeta primers. TCRdb's copy holds only in-frame clones and misses some; the assay was immunoSEQ multiplex PCR. The repertoire holds hundreds of thousands of clones, with approximately 80% as singletons. What was sequenced was PBMCs. The receptors here all came from a girl aged 10-17 years in good health and CMV-seronegative.

The rearrangement uses TRBV7-2 and TRBJ1-5; 9 bases fit TRBD1. This CDR3 contains 15 residues. CDR1 SGHTA and CDR2 FQGNSA come from the germline V gene. V shed 6 bases and J 4 bases; nucleotides not matched to a gene: 7. CDR3 sequence reads: CASSSGTGKNQPQHF. For the CDR3, the DNA is TGTGCCAGCAGTTCCGGGACAGGGAAAAATCAGCCCCAGCATTTT.

The J gene is TRBJ2-1, the V gene TRBV13; no clear D gene. The V gene lost 5 bases and the J gene lost 5 bases, with 16 bases spanning the gap. The CDR3 contains 15 residues. Germline CDR1 PRHDT, CDR2 FYEKMQ (reference sequence). The CDR3 DNA reads TGTGCCAGCAGCACCGAGATGCTACAGAACAATGAGCAGTTCTTC. The encoded protein is CASSTEMLQNNEQFF.

The J gene is TRBJ1-4, the V gene TRBV2, with D possibly TRBD1 on 6 matching bases. Trimming took off 4 bases at V and 12 bases at J, with 15 bases between the two ends. Per the germline V gene, CDR1 is SNHLY and CDR2 is FYNNEI. The CDR3 is made up of 13 amino acids. The CDR3 region is CASSVGGVGELFF. The CDR3 region has the DNA TGTGCCAGCAGTGTAGGGGGGGTGGGCGAACTGTTTTTT. The complete variable domain, with remaining parts taken from reference TRBV2 and TRBJ1-4, reads EPEVTQTPSHQVTQMGQEVILRCVPISNHLYFYWYRQILGQKVEFLVSFYNNEISEKSEIFDDQFSVERPDGSNFTLKIRSTKLEDSAMYFCASSVGGVGELFFGSGTQLSVL.

A few counts support this clone. This sequence joins TRBV10-3 and TRBJ2-6; D possibly corresponds to TRBD1 (6 bases). Trimming pared 4 bases from V and 0 bases from J, leaving 7 bases between. Germline values: CDR1 ENHRY, CDR2 SYGVKD. This CDR3 region has 15 residues. The CDR3 region has the DNA TGTGCCATCAGTGTGACAGGCTCTGGGGCCAACGTCCTGACTTTC. It translates to CAISVTGSGANVLTF.

This clone was recorded once. The J gene is TRBJ1-2, the V gene TRBV5-4; TRBD1 aligns across 8 bases. The V and J ends lost 4 bases and 4 bases, in that order; junction bases with no gene match: 9. In germline, CDR1 is SGHNT, CDR2 YYREEE (reference sequence). The CDR3 consists of 15 residues. The DNA for the CDR3 is TGTGCCAGCAGCCGGGACAGGCTAGAGACCTATGGCTACACCTTC. Residues: CASSRDRLETYGYTF.

The chain combines TRBV27 with TRBJ1-4, with D unclear. Germline V CDR1 and CDR2: MNHEY, SMNVEV (reference sequence). V lost 4 bases and J lost 8, with 14 bases in between. This CDR3 has 14 residues. The CDR3: CASSSRPLREKLFF. CDR3 sequence (DNA): TGTGCCAGCAGTTCCCGACCCCTGCGGGAAAAACTGTTTTTT.

The chain is built from TRBV6-5 and TRBJ1-2; D is unresolved. Between the trimmed V and J ends, which lost 2 bases and 7 bases, there was a span of 11 bases. The CDR3 covers 13 residues. CDR1 and CDR2 from the germline V gene are MNHEY and SVGAGI. CDR3 in amino acids: CASSYNRKTGYTF. CDR3 in DNA: TGTGCCAGCAGTTACAACAGAAAGACTGGCTACACCTTC.

This rearrangement joins TRBV5-1 to TRBJ1-2, with D possibly being TRBD1 (5 bases). The CDR3 contains 16 residues. V lost 3 bases and J lost 8, with 23 bases in between. Germline V gene data show CDR1 as SGHRS and CDR2 as YFSETQ. The CDR3 sequence: CASSWGRDGGHGGYTF. For the CDR3, the DNA is TGCGCCAGCAGCTGGGGCCGGGACGGGGGTCACGGCGGCTACACCTTC.